The present T cell receptor (beta chain) was sequenced within a study of cytomegalovirus exposure and HLA in healthy donors. Overall study findings and caveats: The presence/absence work took it that sequencing depth was about the same across donors.

As concerns this clone: What it binds is unknown.

Primers: 60 Vbeta forward and 13 Jbeta reverse. Some clones are missing from TCRdb's copy, which holds only in-frame ones; the method was immunoSEQ multiplex PCR. This sample carries about 140,000 clones, less than 80% of them seen once, and the ten largest clones take over 4%. Germline assignment: CDR1 SGHAT and CDR2 FQNNGV. The CDR3 is 15 residues long. V lost 4 bases, J lost 7 bases, and 19 bases lay in between. The J gene is TRBJ2-5, the V gene TRBV11-2; TRBD1 is a possible D gene (6 bases). Sequenced: PBMCs. The receptor's source is a man between 45 and 60 years old in good health and CMV-seropositive. CDR3 nucleotide sequence: TGTGCCAGCAGCTCGGGGTATAGCCTAGGGGGGACCCAGTACTTC. Translation: CASSSGYSLGGTQYF.